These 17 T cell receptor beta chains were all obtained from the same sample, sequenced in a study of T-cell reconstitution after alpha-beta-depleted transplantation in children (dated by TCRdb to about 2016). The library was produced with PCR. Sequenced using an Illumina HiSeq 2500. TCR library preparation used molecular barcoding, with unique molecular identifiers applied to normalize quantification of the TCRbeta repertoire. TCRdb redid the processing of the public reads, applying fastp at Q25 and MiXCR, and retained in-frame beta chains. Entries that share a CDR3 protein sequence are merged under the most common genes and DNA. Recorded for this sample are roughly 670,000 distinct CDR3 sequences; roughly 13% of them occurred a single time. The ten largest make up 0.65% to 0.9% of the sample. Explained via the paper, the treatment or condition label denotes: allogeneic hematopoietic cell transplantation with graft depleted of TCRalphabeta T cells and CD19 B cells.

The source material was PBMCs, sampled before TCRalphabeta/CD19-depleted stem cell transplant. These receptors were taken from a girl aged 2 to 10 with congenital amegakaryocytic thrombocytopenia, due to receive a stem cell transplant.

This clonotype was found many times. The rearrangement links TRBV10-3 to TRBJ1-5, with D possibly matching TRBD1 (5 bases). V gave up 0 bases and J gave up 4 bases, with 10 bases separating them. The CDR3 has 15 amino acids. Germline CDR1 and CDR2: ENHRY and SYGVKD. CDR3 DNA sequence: TGTGCCATCAGTGAGTCGGGGCCTCCTAATCAGCCCCAGCATTTT. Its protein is CAISESGPPNQPQHF.

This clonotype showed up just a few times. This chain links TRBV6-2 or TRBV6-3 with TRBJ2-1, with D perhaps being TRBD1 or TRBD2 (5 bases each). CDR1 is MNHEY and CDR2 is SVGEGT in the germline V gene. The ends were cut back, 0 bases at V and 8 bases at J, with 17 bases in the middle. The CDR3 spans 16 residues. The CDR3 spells CASSYSRDGAKDEQFF. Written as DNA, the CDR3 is TGTGCCAGCAGTTACTCCAGGGACGGGGCTAAAGATGAGCAGTTCTTC.

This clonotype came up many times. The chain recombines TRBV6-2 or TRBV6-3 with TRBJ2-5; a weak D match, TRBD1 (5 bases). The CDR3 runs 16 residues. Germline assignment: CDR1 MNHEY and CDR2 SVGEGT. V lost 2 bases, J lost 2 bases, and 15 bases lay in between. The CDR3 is CASSYGSSRDQETQYF. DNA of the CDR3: TGTGCCAGCAGTTACGGTAGTAGCAGGGATCAAGAGACCCAGTACTTC.

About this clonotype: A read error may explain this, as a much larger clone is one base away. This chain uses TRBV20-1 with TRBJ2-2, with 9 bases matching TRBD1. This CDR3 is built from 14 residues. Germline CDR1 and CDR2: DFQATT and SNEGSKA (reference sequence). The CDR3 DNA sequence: TGCAATGCTCGGGACAGGGAGGCGCCCGGGGAGCTGTTTTTT. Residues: CNARDREAPGELFF.

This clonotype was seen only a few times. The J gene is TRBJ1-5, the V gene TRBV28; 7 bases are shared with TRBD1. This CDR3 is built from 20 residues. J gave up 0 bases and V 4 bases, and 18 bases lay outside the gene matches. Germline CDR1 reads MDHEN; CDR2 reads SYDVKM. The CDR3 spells CASSSFRLYLQGNSNQPQHF. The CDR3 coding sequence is TGTGCCAGCAGTTCGTTCCGCTTATATTTACAGGGGAATAGCAATCAGCCCCAGCATTTT.

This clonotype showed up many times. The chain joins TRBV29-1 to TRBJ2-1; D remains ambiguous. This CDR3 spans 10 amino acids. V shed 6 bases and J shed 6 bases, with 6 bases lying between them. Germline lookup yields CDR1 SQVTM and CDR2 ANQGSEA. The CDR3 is CSVVSNEQFF. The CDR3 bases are TGCAGCGTAGTTAGCAATGAGCAGTTCTTC.

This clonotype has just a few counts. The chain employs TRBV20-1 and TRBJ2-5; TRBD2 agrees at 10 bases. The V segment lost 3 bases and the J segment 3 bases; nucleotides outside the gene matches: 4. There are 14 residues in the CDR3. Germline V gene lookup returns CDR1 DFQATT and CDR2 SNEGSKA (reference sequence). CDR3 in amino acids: CSASRLAGEETQYF. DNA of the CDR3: TGCAGTGCTAGCAGGCTAGCGGGAGAAGAGACCCAGTACTTC.

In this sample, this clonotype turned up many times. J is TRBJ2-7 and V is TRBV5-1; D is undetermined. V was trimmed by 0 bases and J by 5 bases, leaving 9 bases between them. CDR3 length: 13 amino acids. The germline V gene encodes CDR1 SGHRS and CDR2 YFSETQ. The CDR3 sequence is CASSLVGTHEQYF. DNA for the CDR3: TGCGCCAGCAGCTTGGTAGGTACCCACGAGCAGTACTTC.

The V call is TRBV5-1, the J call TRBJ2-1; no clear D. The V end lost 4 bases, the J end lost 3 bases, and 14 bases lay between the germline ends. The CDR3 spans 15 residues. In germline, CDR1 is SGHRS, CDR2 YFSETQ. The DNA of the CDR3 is TGCGCCAGCAGCGTGATTAGGAGAGACTACAATGAGCAGTTCTTC. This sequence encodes CASSVIRRDYNEQFF.

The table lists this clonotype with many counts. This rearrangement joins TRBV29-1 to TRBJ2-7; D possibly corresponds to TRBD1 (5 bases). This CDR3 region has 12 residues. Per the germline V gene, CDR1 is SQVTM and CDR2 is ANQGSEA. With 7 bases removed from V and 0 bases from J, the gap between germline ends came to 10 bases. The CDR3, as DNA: TGCAGCGCGACGGACAACTCCTACGAGCAGTACTTC. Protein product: CSATDNSYEQYF.

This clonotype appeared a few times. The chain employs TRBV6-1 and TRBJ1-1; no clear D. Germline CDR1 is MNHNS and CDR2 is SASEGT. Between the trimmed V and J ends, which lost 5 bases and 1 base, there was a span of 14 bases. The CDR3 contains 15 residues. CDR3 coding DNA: TGTGCCAGCAGTAAAATATATACAGCGAACACTGAAGCTTTCTTT. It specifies CASSKIYTANTEAFF.

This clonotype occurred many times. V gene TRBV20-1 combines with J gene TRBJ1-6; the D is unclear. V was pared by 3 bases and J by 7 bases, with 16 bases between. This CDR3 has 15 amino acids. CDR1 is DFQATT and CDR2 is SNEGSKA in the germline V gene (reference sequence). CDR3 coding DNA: TGCAGTGCTAGGGGCCTTGGGCAGCAGAATTCACCCCTCCACTTT. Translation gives CSARGLGQQNSPLHF.

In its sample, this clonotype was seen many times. CDR3 protein: CASSLASPGQDYGYTF. The DNA for the CDR3 is TGCGCCAGCAGCTTGGCCTCCCCGGGACAGGACTATGGCTACACCTTC. This chain links TRBV5-1 with TRBJ1-2, with 8 bases fitting TRBD1. The germline V gene encodes CDR1 SGHRS and CDR2 YFSETQ. The junction had 7 bases not matched to a gene; V was cut back by 0 bases and J by 3 bases. The CDR3 is made up of 16 amino acids. The full variable domain, its missing parts supplied by reference TRBV5-1 and TRBJ1-2, is KAGVTQTPRYLIKTRGQQVTLSCSPISGHRSVSWYQQTPGQGLQFLFEYFSETQRNKGNFPGRFSGRQFSNSRSEMNVSTLELGDSALYLCASSLASPGQDYGYTFGSGTRLTVV.

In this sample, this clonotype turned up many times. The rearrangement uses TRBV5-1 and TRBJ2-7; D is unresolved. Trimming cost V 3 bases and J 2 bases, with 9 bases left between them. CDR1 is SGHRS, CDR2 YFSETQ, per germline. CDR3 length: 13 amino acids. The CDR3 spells CASSYTATYEQYF. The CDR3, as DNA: TGCGCCAGCAGCTACACTGCAACCTACGAGCAGTACTTC.

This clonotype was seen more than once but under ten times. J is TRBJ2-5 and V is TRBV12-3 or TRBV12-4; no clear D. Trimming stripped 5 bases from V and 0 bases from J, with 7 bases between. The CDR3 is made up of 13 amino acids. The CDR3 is CASSPEHQETQYF. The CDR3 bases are TGTGCCAGCAGTCCGGAGCACCAAGAGACCCAGTACTTC.

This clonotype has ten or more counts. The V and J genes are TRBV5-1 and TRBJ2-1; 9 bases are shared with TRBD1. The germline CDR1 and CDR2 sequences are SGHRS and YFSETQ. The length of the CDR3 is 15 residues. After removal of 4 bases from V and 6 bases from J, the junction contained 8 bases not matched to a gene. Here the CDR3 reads CASSAGTGLFNEQFF. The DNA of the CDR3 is TGCGCCAGCAGCGCCGGGACAGGGCTTTTCAATGAGCAGTTCTTC.

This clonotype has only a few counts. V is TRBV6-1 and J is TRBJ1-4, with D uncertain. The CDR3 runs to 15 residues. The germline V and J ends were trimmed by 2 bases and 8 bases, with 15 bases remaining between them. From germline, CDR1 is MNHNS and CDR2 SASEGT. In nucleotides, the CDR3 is TGTGCCAGCAGTGAAAGGACCTCAAGGGAGGAAAAACTGTTTTTT. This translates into CASSERTSREEKLFF.